This T cell receptor (delta chain) was identified in a study of Vδ1+ human thymocytes (dated 2018 in TCRdb). At the level of the whole study: The study characterised mRNA-level TRG and TRD CDR3 repertoires of highly purified Vdelta1+ thymocytes from young children as a data resource. The multiplex-based CDR3 amplicon strategy had previously been validated against 5'RACE-based CDR3 amplicon generation methods. The study at large found these results: Many TRG clonotypes were shared between donors (up to 6.9x10^3), whereas TRD repertoires were essentially private (max roughly 120 shared). Despite high sort purity, 20% to 25% of thymic TRD sequences were Vdelta2 (and few Vdelta3), unlike peripheral blood Vdelta1+ controls. Thymic TRG and TRD repertoires appeared highly polyclonal with Gaussian CDR3 length distributions, unlike oligoclonal peripheral blood repertoires. The use of highly purified populations and single-cell validation was advised by the authors, since misinterpretation of bulk repertoire data could be caused by unexpected Vdelta2 sequences. Because no clustering by age or sex was seen, donors were not stratified by age or sex in the analyses.

RNA was isolated using the RNeasy mini kit, and reverse transcription was performed with Superscript III. To generate the CDR3 amplicons, a multiplex PCR was run using pooled V-gene forward primers together with a constant-region reverse primer that carried Illumina adaptor overhangs. After gel purification, amplicons were indexed with Nextera index primers over roughly 8 extra PCR cycles and were then purified with AMPure XP beads. Sequencing of libraries was performed on an Illumina MiSeq using paired-end 250 bp reads, dual indexing and a roughly 20% PhiX spike-in. The paper's data handling went like this. FastQC was used to check read quality, and ea-utils fastq-join was used to merge TRG read pairs. Annotation of sequences was performed with IMGT/HighV-QUEST, only productive sequences with unambiguous V-gene assignment were retained, and clonotypes were defined by identical CDR3 sequence. VDJtools 1.1.1, tcR 2.2.3, Treemap and vegan Shannon diversity in R 3.4.4 were used for downstream analysis. Clonotypes were called again by TCRdb from the public reads via CATT, and duplicate nucleotide sequences were then merged into one entry. V and J calls and clone size were set by TCRdb, not the authors. Here the sample has 80,000 or so delta-chain clones; about 30% occur a single time. The ten largest clones take up more than 0.25% of the sample.

Thymic samples were depleted of alphabeta T cells, then CD3+ TCRVdelta1+ TCRVdelta2- thymocytes were FACS-sorted. Sorted Vdelta1+ thymocyte purity ranged from 98% to 99.6%. Thymic specimens came from 8 paediatric patients undergoing corrective cardiac surgery, aged from roughly 5 days to 16 months. After the thymic tissue was dispersed, mononuclear cells were isolated using a Histopaque-1077 density gradient. The staining antibodies were anti-TCRVdelta1 clone TS8.2, anti-TCRVdelta2 clone B6, anti-CD3 clone HIT3a and anti-TCRalphabeta clone IP26. This clone was observed a single time. There is no known antigen for this receptor. Per-base qualities were not stored, and no clone one base away is much larger. A single read counts as weak evidence. Spanning cysteine to phenylalanine, the CDR3 consists of 17 amino acids. The read is trimmed to its CDR3 DNA, 51 bases read in frame from base 1. A distance of 16 bases separates the germline ends of V and J, which lose 2 bases and 0 bases respectively. Looking up the germline V gene yields CDR1 TSWWSYY and CDR2 QGS.

This TCR was sampled from a boy in the first two years of life who had congenital heart surgery. The receptor chain draws on TRDV1 and TRDJ1, with the D gene not clear enough to name. Sample: Vdelta1+ gamma-delta thymocytes from the thymus. The sample's cell subset or site label, decoded: FACS-sorted CD3+ TCRalphabeta- TCRVdelta1+ TCRVdelta2- thymocytes. The CDR3 is CALGERWVVRYTDKLIF. The DNA is TGTGCTCTTGGGGAAAGGTGGGTCGTACGATACACCGATAAACTCATCTTT.